The entry that follows covers one TCR beta chain sequence. This clonotype was seen many times. It lacks a known antigen. No much larger clonotype is one base removed from it; base qualities were not supplied. According to the study, the label for this sample's time point signals: patch test 2, 6 weeks after DPC sensitization. This specimen's treatment or condition label, interpreted: therapeutic diphenylcyclopropenone sensitization with weekly scalp DPC. Blood at each patch-test visit was drawn before the patch test was applied. Eligible patients were aged 18 to 70, diagnosed with alopecia, deemed suitable for DPC therapy, and excluded if pregnant. Total RNA was isolated from unfractionated whole blood collected in Tempus Blood RNA tubes. This sample stems from a study of human T cells and chemical hapten exposure (dated by TCRdb to the early 2020s). About the study as a whole: For sensitization, 2% DPC in acetone was applied to a roughly 2 cm by roughly 2 cm area of upper inner arm skin. Weekly therapeutic DPC doses were additionally applied to the scalp of patients throughout the roughly 26-week study period. Patch testing on the upper back used Finn chambers containing 0.01% DPC, with scoring done after 6 days according to International Contact Dermatitis Research Group standards. The patient cohort, mostly female, included alopecia areata with under or over 50% scalp involvement, alopecia totalis and alopecia universalis. The libraries were sequenced as a pool, and the TCR yield per sample differed mostly because of small variations in library volumes within the pool. In alopecia patients, the study followed how the peripheral blood TCR repertoire changed in vivo over primary and secondary sensitization to diphenylcyclopropenone (DPC), a hapten. Blood samples were taken from patients before sensitization (week 0) and then at 2, 6 and about 24 weeks after DPC sensitization. Nearly 30 alopecia patients gave blood for TCR sequencing at one to four time points (pre-sensitization, 2, 6 and 24 weeks).

Ends trimmed: V by 6 bases, J by 7 bases; bases unmatched to a gene: 9. Its CDR3 holds 15 amino acids, cysteine through phenylalanine. Solely the CDR3 DNA is kept, with 45 bases framed from the first base. CDR1 and CDR2 are drawn from the germline V gene: KGHSH, LQKENI. Findings and caveats that apply to the study as a whole: Compared with pre-sensitization or healthy control sets, expanded TCRs formed significantly more large CDR3 similarity clusters, which is consistent with antigen-driven responses. Patch test score correlated positively with the number of PT1 expanded TCRs, reaching significance at thresholds 8, 16 and 32 but not at 4. After repeated subsampling, the strength of the expansion versus patch-test correlation and the threshold at which it became significant changed. Alopecia, a presumed autoimmune disease, was present in all patients, so the immune response of the patients might differ from that of healthy individuals. The number of TCRs above 1 in 1000 frequency did not change with DPC sensitization; there was no evidence of global repertoire structure alterations.

The library was produced with RACE. Sequencing was carried out with a NextSeq 500. During library preparation, unique molecular identifiers were attached to individual cDNA molecules so that TCRs could be counted in a quantitative, reproducible way. Both TCR alpha and TCR beta chains were sequenced from each blood RNA sample. Processing in the source paper ran as follows. The median number of TCRs per sample was roughly 100,000, ranging from roughly 20,000 to 690,600. V, J and CDR3 annotation of the TCR reads was performed with the Decombinator software suite. For the PS versus PT1 abundance plots, all samples were subsampled to the same number of TCRs (28,000). Expanded TCRs were defined as absent before sensitization and observed at least eight times at the 2-week time point. Starting from the raw public reads, TCRdb applied fastp trimming at Q25, assembled clones with MiXCR and retained in-frame beta chains. Duplicate CDR3 protein sequences are folded into a single record with the most common DNA and genes. Here the V and J calls rest on TCRdb's processing, not on the authors' analysis. The sample yields about 100,000 distinct CDR3 sequences; roughly an eighth were counted once. Of the sample, 3.2% is held by the ten largest clones.

This sequence originates from a middle-aged woman with alopecia areata. Some clones in this sample may be carry-over from other donors' samples. This sequence uses TRBV18 and TRBJ1-1; TRBD1 aligns with 12 central bases. This specimen was whole blood, taken in connection with sensitization to the hapten diphenylcyclopropenone (DPC). The DNA sequence reads TGTGCCAGCTCCCCCCGGGACAGGGGGCGAAGTGAAGCTTTCTTT. Its protein is CASSPRDRGRSEAFF. Here the CDR3 is joined to the reference TRBV18 and TRBJ1-1 genes, and the full variable domain is: NAGVMQNPRHLVRRRGQEARLRCSPMKGHSHVYWYRQLPEEGLKFMVYLQKENIIDESGMPKERFSAEFPKEGPSILRIQQVVRGDSAAYFCASSPRDRGRSEAFFGQGTRLTVV.